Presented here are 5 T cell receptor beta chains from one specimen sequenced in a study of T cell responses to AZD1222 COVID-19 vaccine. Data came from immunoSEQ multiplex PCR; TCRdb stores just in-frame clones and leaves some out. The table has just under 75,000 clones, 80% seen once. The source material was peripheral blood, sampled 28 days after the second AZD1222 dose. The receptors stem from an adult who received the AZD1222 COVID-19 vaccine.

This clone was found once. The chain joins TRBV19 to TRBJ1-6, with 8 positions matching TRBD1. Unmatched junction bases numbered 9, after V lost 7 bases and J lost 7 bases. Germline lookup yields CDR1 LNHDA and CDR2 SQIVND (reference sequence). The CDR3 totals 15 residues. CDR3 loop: CASTPSGGANSPLHF. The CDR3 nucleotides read TGTGCCAGTACCCCTTCAGGGGGCGCGAATTCACCCCTCCACTTT.

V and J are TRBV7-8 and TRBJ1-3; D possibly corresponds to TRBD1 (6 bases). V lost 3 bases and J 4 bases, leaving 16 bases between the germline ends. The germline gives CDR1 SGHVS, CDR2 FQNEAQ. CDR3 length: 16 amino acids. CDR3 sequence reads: CASSLGHPFSGNTIYF. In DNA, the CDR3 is TGTGCCAGCAGCTTGGGACACCCTTTTTCCGGAAACACCATATATTTT.

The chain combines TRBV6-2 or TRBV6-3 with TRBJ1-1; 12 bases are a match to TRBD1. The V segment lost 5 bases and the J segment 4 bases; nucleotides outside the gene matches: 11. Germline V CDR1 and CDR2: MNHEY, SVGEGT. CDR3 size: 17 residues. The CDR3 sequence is CASSPGTGGAWVTEAFF. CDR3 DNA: TGTGCCAGCAGTCCCGGGACAGGGGGCGCCTGGGTCACTGAAGCTTTCTTT.

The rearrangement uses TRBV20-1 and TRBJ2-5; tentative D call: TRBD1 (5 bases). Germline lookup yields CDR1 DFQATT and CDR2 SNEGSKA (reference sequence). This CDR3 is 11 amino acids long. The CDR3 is CRGASGETQYF. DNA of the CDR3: TGCAGAGGGGCCTCGGGTGAGACCCAGTACTTC.

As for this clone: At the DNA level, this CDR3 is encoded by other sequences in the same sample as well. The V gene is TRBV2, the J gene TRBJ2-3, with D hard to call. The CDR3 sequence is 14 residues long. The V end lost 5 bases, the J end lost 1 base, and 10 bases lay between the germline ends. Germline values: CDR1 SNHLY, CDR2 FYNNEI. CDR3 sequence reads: CASSWGVGTDTQYF. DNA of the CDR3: TGTGCCAGCAGTTGGGGTGTGGGCACAGATACGCAGTATTTT. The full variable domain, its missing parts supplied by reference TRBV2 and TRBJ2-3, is EPEVTQTPSHQVTQMGQEVILRCVPISNHLYFYWYRQILGQKVEFLVSFYNNEISEKSEIFDDQFSVERPDGSNFTLKIRSTKLEDSAMYFCASSWGVGTDTQYFGPGTRLTVL.